This TCR beta chain was found in a study of control samples from healthy donors and cancer patients. Trimming took 4 bases from V and 0 from J; bases not matched to a gene: 5. This CDR3 region has 15 residues. The V gene's germline CDR1 is SGHTA and CDR2 FQGNSA. Clones were sequenced by immunoSEQ multiplex PCR, and TCRdb holds only the in-frame ones, with some missing. The data hold 35,000 to 45,000 clones, with less than 85% observed a single time. Sequencing was carried out using blood. The V and J genes are TRBV7-2 and TRBJ2-7; the match to TRBD1 covers 8 bases. The receptor was derived from a man in his fifties or sixties in good health. The CDR3 reads CASSSRTGSSYEQYF. DNA of the CDR3: TGTGCCAGCAGCTCCCGGACAGGGAGCTCCTACGAGCAGTACTTC.